What follows are 30 T cell receptor beta chains derived from one specimen sequenced in a study of T cell responses to AZD1222 COVID-19 vaccine. TCRdb's copy holds only in-frame clones and misses some; the assay was immunoSEQ multiplex PCR. The sample records roughly 120,000 clones, just over 85% being singletons. The source material was peripheral blood, sampled 28 days after the second AZD1222 dose. These TCRs come from an adult who received the AZD1222 COVID-19 vaccine.

This clone was counted a few times. The chain links TRBV27 to TRBJ1-5, with unresolved D. With 5 bases removed from V and 0 bases from J, the gap between germline ends came to 17 bases. CDR1 MNHEY and CDR2 SMNVEV come from the germline V gene (reference sequence). This CDR3 comprises 17 residues. The chain's CDR3 is CASSPGRARHSNQPQHF. CDR3 sequence (DNA): TGTGCCAGCAGTCCAGGCCGGGCAAGACATAGCAATCAGCCCCAGCATTTT.

This chain connects TRBV5-6 to TRBJ1-1; D possibly corresponds to TRBD1 (6 bases). Deletions cut 4 bases from V and 5 bases from J, with 9 bases between. The germline CDR1 and CDR2 sequences are SGHDT and YYEEEE. The length of the CDR3 is 12 residues. The CDR3 here is CASSVQGTEAFF. DNA for the CDR3: TGTGCCAGCAGCGTGCAGGGGACTGAAGCTTTCTTT.

The V and J genes are TRBV2 and TRBJ1-6; D remains ambiguous. Per germline, CDR1 SNHLY and CDR2 FYNNEI. The CDR3 is 13 residues long. Trimming stripped 6 bases from V and 3 bases from J, with 6 bases between. Here the CDR3 reads CASSGDYNSPLHF. The CDR3 DNA sequence: TGTGCCAGCAGCGGAGACTATAATTCACCCCTCCACTTT.

The chain carries TRBV12-3 or TRBV12-4 and TRBJ1-2, with D hard to call. The CDR3 is made up of 13 amino acids. V was clipped by 1 base and J by 4 bases, with 7 bases between them. The DNA of the CDR3 is TGTGCCAGCAGTTTAGTTTACAGCTATGGCTACACCTTC. Residues: CASSLVYSYGYTF.

The J gene is TRBJ2-3, the V gene TRBV7-2; 7 nucleotides line up with TRBD1. The germline V gene encodes CDR1 SGHTA and CDR2 FQGNSA. With V trimmed by 5 bases and J by 1 base, 3 bases remained unmatched. CDR3 size: 14 residues. CDR3 amino acids: CASSNGQGTDTQYF. The CDR3 nucleotides read TGTGCCAGCAGCAACGGACAGGGCACAGATACGCAGTATTTT.

The V and J genes are TRBV27 and TRBJ1-5; the D gene is possibly TRBD1 (5 bases). With 1 base removed from V and 2 bases from J, the gap between germline ends came to 12 bases. CDR3 length: 16 residues. Germline V lookup: CDR1 MNHEY, CDR2 SMNVEV (reference sequence). The CDR3 sequence: CASSLWSGIGNQPQHF. The DNA for the CDR3 is TGTGCCAGCAGTTTATGGTCAGGGATCGGCAATCAGCCCCAGCATTTT.

The chain joins TRBV19 to TRBJ1-5; TRBD1 is a possible D gene (5 bases). The V end lost 3 bases, the J end lost 1 base, and 13 bases lay between the germline ends. Germline assignment: CDR1 LNHDA and CDR2 SQIVND (reference sequence). The CDR3 loop spans 16 amino acids. DNA of the CDR3: TGTGCCAGTAGTATCCAGGGTGTCAGGAGCAATCAGCCCCAGCATTTT. It encodes CASSIQGVRSNQPQHF.

The chain carries TRBV11-2 and TRBJ2-1; TRBD2 aligns across 9 bases. CDR3 length: 14 amino acids. Trimming removed 5 bases from V and 7 bases from J; junction bases left unmatched: 6. Germline CDR1 is SGHAT and CDR2 is FQNNGV. DNA for the CDR3: TGTGCCAGCAGCCGAGGGACTAGCCAAAATGAGCAGTTCTTC. Its translation is CASSRGTSQNEQFF. The variable domain in full, with the rest retrieved from reference TRBV11-2 and TRBJ2-1, is EAGVAQSPRYKIIEKRQSVAFWCNPISGHATLYWYQQILGQGPKLLIQFQNNGVVDDSQLPKDRFSAERLKGVDSTLKIQPAKLEDSAVYLCASSRGTSQNEQFFGPGTRLTVL.

The chain links TRBV6-2 or TRBV6-3 to TRBJ1-2; D gene ambiguous. The ends were cut back, 0 bases at V and 4 bases at J, with 9 bases in the middle. Germline V gene lookup returns CDR1 MNHEY and CDR2 SVGEGT. This CDR3 has 14 amino acids. CDR3 sequence: CASSYSTTAYGYTF. CDR3 nucleotide sequence: TGTGCCAGCAGTTACTCTACCACAGCCTATGGCTACACCTTC.

This clone was seen just once. This chain links TRBV29-1 with TRBJ1-2, with TRBD1 as a possible D gene (5 bases). V was cut by 1 base and J by 0 bases, with 18 bases left in between. The CDR3 spans 17 residues. Germline V lookup: CDR1 SQVTM, CDR2 ANQGSEA. As DNA, the CDR3 is TGCAGCGTTGAAGGGTTCGCAGGGCGACTTTCTAACTATGGCTACACCTTC. This encodes CSVEGFAGRLSNYGYTF.

The chain uses TRBV5-1 and TRBJ2-1; D call uncertain. Trimming took off 2 bases at V and 9 bases at J, with 9 bases between the two ends. This CDR3 contains 12 residues. Germline V lookup: CDR1 SGHRS, CDR2 YFSETQ. The DNA for the CDR3 is TGCGCCAGCAGCTTTGGGGTAGTTGAGCAGTTCTTC. Translation gives CASSFGVVEQFF.

J is TRBJ2-7 and V is TRBV27, with D maybe TRBD2 (6 bases). There are 15 residues in the CDR3. Trimming pared 2 bases from V and 0 bases from J, leaving 11 bases between. CDR1 and CDR2 (germline): MNHEY, SMNVEV (reference sequence). The CDR3 here is CASSLVGGSSYEQYF. The CDR3 nucleotides are TGTGCCAGCAGTTTAGTTGGGGGGAGCTCCTACGAGCAGTACTTC.

The chain has TRBV6-4 and TRBJ2-3; 11 bases fit TRBD2. The germline V gene encodes CDR1 MRHNA and CDR2 SNTAGT. After removal of 2 bases from V and 6 bases from J, the junction contained 4 bases not matched to a gene. The CDR3 loop spans 15 amino acids. The CDR3 DNA reads TGTGCCAGCAGTGACGGGACTAGCGGCGGGGATACGCAGTATTTT. Amino acids: CASSDGTSGGDTQYF.

This clone was detected only a few times. The rearrangement uses TRBV6-5 and TRBJ2-7, with 9 positions matching TRBD1. CDR1 is MNHEY and CDR2 is SVGAGI in the germline V gene. Trimming at V came to 5 bases and at J to 4 bases, leaving 9 bases not matched to a gene. The CDR3 totals 15 residues. CDR3 residues: CASSLGRTGDYEQYF. As DNA, the CDR3 is TGTGCCAGCAGTCTCGGAAGGACAGGGGATTACGAGCAGTACTTC.

Only one count was recorded for this clone. The CDR3: CASSLRAGITEAFF. The CDR3 nucleotides read TGTGCCAGCAGCTTGCGTGCAGGGATCACTGAAGCTTTCTTT. The chain employs TRBV11-1 and TRBJ1-1; TRBD1 is a possible D gene (5 bases). CDR3 length: 14 residues. Trimming pared 3 bases from V and 4 bases from J, leaving 12 bases between. Germline lookup yields CDR1 SGHAT and CDR2 FQDESV (reference sequence).

The chain is built from TRBV9 and TRBJ2-7, with TRBD1 as a possible D gene (5 bases). Between the trimmed V and J ends, which lost 0 bases and 3 bases, there was a span of 7 bases. This CDR3 is built from 13 residues. Germline CDR1 and CDR2: SGDLS and YYNGEE. The CDR3 coding sequence is TGTGCCAGCAGCGTAGGCAGGGACTACGAGCAGTACTTC. The encoded protein is CASSVGRDYEQYF.

V is TRBV3-1 (or the pseudogene TRBV3-2) and J is TRBJ2-5; D uncertain. Germline V gives CDR1 LGHDT, CDR2 YNNKEL (reference sequence). The CDR3 loop spans 13 amino acids. Trimming took 1 base from V and 0 from J, leaving 3 bases between them. The CDR3, as DNA: TGTGCCAGCAGCCAAGTCAACCAAGAGACCCAGTACTTC. As protein: CASSQVNQETQYF.

The CDR3 region is CASSQEGAGAGVYNEQFF. The CDR3 DNA reads as TGTGCCAGCAGCCAAGAAGGGGCCGGAGCGGGGGTCTACAATGAGCAGTTCTTC. This chain connects TRBV4-2 to TRBJ2-1; TRBD2 aligns across 8 bases. Unmatched junction bases numbered 10, after V lost 0 bases and J lost 3 bases. Germline CDR1 is LGHNA and CDR2 is YNFKEQ. The CDR3 extends over 18 amino acids.

The sample holds one count of this clone. The J gene is TRBJ2-5, the V gene TRBV4-1, with 8 bases identical to TRBD1. From germline, CDR1 is MGHRA and CDR2 YSYEKL. Trimming cost V 1 base and J 7 bases; bases outside gene matches: 14. There are 17 residues in the CDR3. The CDR3 reads CASSQAASGQVFGTQYF. For the CDR3, the DNA is TGCGCCAGCAGCCAAGCCGCATCGGGACAGGTTTTCGGGACCCAGTACTTC.

The CDR3 bases are TGTGCCAGCAGCGCCGGGACAGGGTATGAAAAACTGTTTTTT. The encoded protein is CASSAGTGYEKLFF. V gene TRBV9 combines with J gene TRBJ1-4; 9 bases are a match to TRBD1. Germline trimming cut 3 bases from V and 6 bases from J; bases unmatched to any gene: 3. The germline CDR1 and CDR2 sequences are SGDLS and YYNGEE. This CDR3 has 14 residues.

This chain joins TRBV20-1 and TRBJ1-4; 8 nucleotides match TRBD1. The CDR3 sequence is 16 residues long. Germline V gives CDR1 DFQATT, CDR2 SNEGSKA (reference sequence). The V segment lost 3 bases and the J segment 8 bases; nucleotides outside the gene matches: 14. CDR3 coding DNA: TGCAGTGCTAGTTCCCCAGGGCAGGGGGCTTGGGAAAAACTGTTTTTT. Its translation is CSASSPGQGAWEKLFF.

The genes are TRBV14 and TRBJ2-1, with D unresolved. This CDR3 has 12 residues. Germline-derived CDR1 and CDR2 are SGHDN and FVKESK. The ends were cut back, 2 bases at V and 8 bases at J, with 7 bases in the middle. The CDR3 loop reads CASSQLYDEQFF. The CDR3 coding sequence is TGTGCCAGCAGCCAACTATACGATGAGCAGTTCTTC.

This sequence joins TRBV7-3 and TRBJ1-1; 9 nucleotides agree with TRBD1. V lost 3 bases and J lost 0; bases outside the gene matches: 2. The CDR3 contains 15 residues. The germline V gene encodes CDR1 SGHTA and CDR2 FQGTGA. The CDR3 nucleotides read TGTGCCAGCAGCTTGGGGGACAGGGTGAACACTGAAGCTTTCTTT. Translation: CASSLGDRVNTEAFF. Full variable domain (rest looked up from reference TRBV7-3 and TRBJ1-1): GAGVSQTPSNKVTEKGKYVELRCDPISGHTALYWYRQSLGQGPEFLIYFQGTGAADDSGLPNDRFFAVRPEGSVSTLKIQRTERGDSAVYLCASSLGDRVNTEAFFGQGTRLTVV.

The chain links TRBV18 to TRBJ1-2, with 8 bases fitting TRBD1. V gave up 8 bases and J gave up 6 bases; unmatched junction bases: 14. The CDR3 consists of 15 residues. Germline V gene data show CDR1 as KGHSH and CDR2 as LQKENI. CDR3 coding DNA: TGTGCCAGCCCAGATCCGGGACAGGCAGAAAATGGCTACACCTTC. It encodes CASPDPGQAENGYTF.

This clone is labeled as medium-sized. This chain uses TRBV5-1 with TRBJ2-7; TRBD1 matches at 9 bases. The CDR3 covers 13 residues. J gave up 5 bases and V 6 bases, and 6 bases lay outside the gene matches. Germline CDR1 is SGHRS and CDR2 is YFSETQ. The CDR3 sequence is CASTSGTGNEQYF. The CDR3 DNA is TGCGCCAGCACGTCCGGGACAGGGAACGAGCAGTACTTC.

DNA of the CDR3: TGTGCCAGCATAGTACGGGAGCCCTCCTACGAGCAGTACTTC. Translating it yields CASIVREPSYEQYF. This chain uses TRBV28 with TRBJ2-7; perhaps TRBD2 as D (6 bases). Trimming removed 7 bases from V and 0 bases from J, with 13 bases in between. Germline lookup yields CDR1 MDHEN and CDR2 SYDVKM. The CDR3 covers 14 residues.

The chain couples TRBV12-3 or TRBV12-4 to TRBJ1-2; D is unresolved. V was pared by 3 bases and J by 7 bases, with 9 bases between. The CDR3 length is 12 residues. CDR3 loop: CASSFEGFGYTF. The DNA for the CDR3 is TGTGCCAGCAGTTTTGAGGGATTTGGCTACACCTTC.

The gene calls are TRBV4-2 and TRBJ1-6; 7 nucleotides match TRBD1. Losses at the gene ends were 1 base for V and 6 bases for J; bases not matched to a gene: 6. The CDR3 has 16 amino acids. CDR1 and CDR2 from the germline V gene are LGHNA and YNFKEQ. The CDR3 spells CASSQGGGTANSPLHF. DNA for the CDR3: TGTGCCAGCAGCCAAGGTGGAGGGACAGCTAATTCACCCCTCCACTTT.

This clone was seen only once. The genes are TRBV27 and TRBJ1-6, with D possibly TRBD1 on 6 matching bases. Per the germline V gene, CDR1 is MNHEY and CDR2 is SMNVEV (reference sequence). Trimming shortened V by 3 bases and J by 8 bases, and 14 bases separated the two germline ends. The CDR3 extends over 15 amino acids. DNA for the CDR3: TGTGCCAGCAGTTTGATACAGGGTTACGATTCACCCCTCCACTTT. Its protein product is CASSLIQGYDSPLHF.

V gene TRBV5-1 combines with J gene TRBJ2-7; 8 bases are a match to TRBD2. The germline gives CDR1 SGHRS, CDR2 YFSETQ. This CDR3 is 16 amino acids long. The V segment lost 0 bases and the J segment 6 bases; nucleotides outside the gene matches: 11. CDR3 bases: TGCGCCAGCAGCTTGGCACAGCGGGAGTCTGGCGGCGAGCAGTACTTC. Translation gives CASSLAQRESGGEQYF. Filled out from reference TRBV5-1 and TRBJ2-7, the complete variable domain reads KAGVTQTPRYLIKTRGQQVTLSCSPISGHRSVSWYQQTPGQGLQFLFEYFSETQRNKGNFPGRFSGRQFSNSRSEMNVSTLELGDSALYLCASSLAQRESGGEQYFGPGTRLTVT.